This TCR beta chain was captured by sequencing in a study of blood T cell repertoires in COVID-19. TCRdb's copy holds only in-frame clones and misses some; the assay was immunoSEQ multiplex PCR. Of over 300,000 clones in the sample, roughly 90% were seen once. Germline CDR1 LNHDA, CDR2 SQIVND (reference sequence). The ends lost 2 bases at V and 1 base at J; junction bases unmatched: 2. This CDR3 is built from 15 residues. Material for sequencing was peripheral blood. The TCR comes from a man aged 35 to 55 with acute or convalescent COVID-19. The rearrangement joins TRBV19 to TRBJ1-1; TRBD1 aligns across 9 bases. This CDR3 reads CASSILTGGNTEAFF. In DNA, the CDR3 is TGTGCCAGTAGTATATTGACAGGGGGGAACACTGAAGCTTTCTTT. The whole variable domain, remainder taken from reference TRBV19 and TRBJ1-1, is DGGITQSPKYLFRKEGQNVTLSCEQNLNHDAMYWYRQDPGQGLRLIYYSQIVNDFQKGDIAEGYSVSREKKESFPLTVTSAQKNPTAFYLCASSILTGGNTEAFFGQGTRLTVV.